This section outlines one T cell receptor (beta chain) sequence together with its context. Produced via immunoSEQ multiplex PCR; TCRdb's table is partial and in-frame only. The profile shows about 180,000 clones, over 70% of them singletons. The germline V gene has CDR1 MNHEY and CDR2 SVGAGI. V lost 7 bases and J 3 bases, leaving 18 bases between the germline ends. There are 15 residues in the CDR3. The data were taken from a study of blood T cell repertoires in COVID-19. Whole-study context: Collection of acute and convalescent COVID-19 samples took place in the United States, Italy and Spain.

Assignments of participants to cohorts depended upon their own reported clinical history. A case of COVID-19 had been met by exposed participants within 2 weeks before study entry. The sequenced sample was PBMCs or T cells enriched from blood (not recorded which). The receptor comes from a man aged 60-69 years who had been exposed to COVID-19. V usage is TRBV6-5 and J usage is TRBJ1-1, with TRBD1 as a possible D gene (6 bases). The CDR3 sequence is CASKRSPGADTEAFF. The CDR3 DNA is TGTGCCAGCAAACGGTCTCCAGGGGCGGACACTGAAGCTTTCTTT.